Presented here are 30 T cell receptor beta chains from one specimen sequenced in a study of T cell responses to AZD1222 COVID-19 vaccine. The method was immunoSEQ multiplex PCR; TCRdb's version includes in-frame clones alone and lacks a portion of them. The repertoire holds approximately 160,000 clones, with 90% to 95% as singletons. Source: peripheral blood, taken 28 days after the second AZD1222 dose. The origin of the receptors is an adult who received the AZD1222 COVID-19 vaccine.

This chain connects TRBV7-3 to TRBJ2-3; D is unclear. The length of the CDR3 is 14 residues. Germline CDR1 and CDR2: SGHTA and FQGTGA. V gave up 2 bases and J gave up 0 bases, with 6 bases separating them. This CDR3 is CASSLRPSTDTQYF. The CDR3 DNA reads as TGTGCCAGCAGCTTACGACCGAGCACAGATACGCAGTATTTT.

This chain links TRBV30 with TRBJ2-7; D uncertain. The germline CDR1 and CDR2 sequences are GTSNPN and SVGIG (reference sequence). The germline V and J ends were trimmed by 5 bases and 2 bases, with 13 bases remaining between them. The CDR3 totals 13 residues. The CDR3 region has the DNA TGTGCCTGGTACCCTGGCAGTACCTACGAGCAGTACTTC. Protein: CAWYPGSTYEQYF. The full variable domain, rest sourced from reference TRBV30 and TRBJ2-7, is SQTIHQWPATLVQPVGSPLSLECTVEGTSNPNLYWYRQAAGRGLQLLFYSVGIGQISSEVPQNLSASRPQDRQFILSSKKLLLSDSGFYLCAWYPGSTYEQYFGPGTRLTVT.

This sequence joins TRBV28 and TRBJ2-4; the D is unclear. Germline V gene sequence: CDR1 MDHEN, CDR2 SYDVKM. This CDR3 contains 17 residues. Trimming cost V 4 bases and J 3 bases, with 19 bases left between them. DNA for the CDR3: TGTGCCAGCAGTTCCATGACTGAGCCCTTGAGCAAAAACATTCAGTACTTC. It codes for CASSSMTEPLSKNIQYF.

The V gene is TRBV4-3, the J gene TRBJ1-1; D remains unclear. The V gene lost 2 bases and the J gene lost 1 base, with 5 bases spanning the gap. This CDR3 comprises 13 residues. Germline CDR1 is LGHNA and CDR2 is YSLEER. CDR3 region: CASSQTENTEAFF. CDR3 sequence (DNA): TGCGCCAGCAGCCAAACGGAGAACACTGAAGCTTTCTTT.

The J gene is TRBJ1-2, the V gene TRBV9, with TRBD1 matching over 7 bases. The CDR3 loop spans 14 amino acids. CDR1 is SGDLS and CDR2 is YYNGEE in the germline V gene. J lost 3 bases, V lost 3 bases, and 5 bases had no gene match. CDR3 region: CASSASGQYYGYTF. In DNA form, the CDR3 reads TGTGCCAGCAGCGCGTCGGGACAGTACTATGGCTACACCTTC. The whole variable domain, remainder taken from reference TRBV9 and TRBJ1-2, is DSGVTQTPKHLITATGQRVTLRCSPRSGDLSVYWYQQSLDQGLQFLIQYYNGEERAKGNILERFSAQQFPDLHSELNLSSLELGDSALYFCASSASGQYYGYTFGSGTRLTVV.

The V call is TRBV11-1, the J call TRBJ2-7; D is perhaps TRBD1 (6 bases). Germline loops: CDR1 SGHAT, CDR2 FQDESV (reference sequence). The CDR3 covers 14 residues. V gave up 2 bases and J gave up 3 bases, with 11 bases separating them. CDR3 coding DNA: TGTGCCAGCAGCTTAAGGGACATATTCTACGAGCAGTACTTC. Its translation: CASSLRDIFYEQYF.

The chain employs TRBV10-3 and TRBJ2-7; 10 bases agree with TRBD2. This CDR3 spans 14 amino acids. J was trimmed by 4 bases and V by 6 bases; bases with no gene match: 6. CDR1 and CDR2 from the germline V gene are ENHRY and SYGVKD. The CDR3 spells CAISASGRGYEQYF. The CDR3 DNA reads TGTGCCATCAGCGCTAGCGGGAGAGGGTACGAGCAGTACTTC.

The chain recombines TRBV7-2 with TRBJ1-5, with D possibly TRBD1 on 5 matching bases. V lost 2 bases and J lost 0, with 8 bases in between. The germline CDR1 and CDR2 sequences are SGHTA and FQGNSA. This CDR3 is built from 15 residues. CDR3 sequence (DNA): TGTGCCAGCAGCTTACACCAGGGTAGCAATCAGCCCCAGCATTTT. Translating it yields CASSLHQGSNQPQHF.

The rearrangement uses TRBV6-5 and TRBJ1-1; perhaps TRBD1 as D (5 bases). Germline CDR1 and CDR2: MNHEY and SVGAGI. The CDR3 length is 14 residues. Deletions cut 7 bases from V and 10 bases from J, with 22 bases between. The CDR3 sequence: CASITTGLTVGAFF. In nucleotides, the CDR3 is TGTGCCAGCATCACCACGGGGTTGACAGTGGGAGCTTTCTTT.

The count of this clone is one. The chain recombines TRBV25-1 with TRBJ2-7; 9 bases are shared with TRBD1. Germline lookup yields CDR1 MGHDK and CDR2 SYGVNS. The trim removed 4 bases at V and 4 bases at J, leaving 5 bases unmatched. The CDR3 is made up of 14 amino acids. The CDR3 sequence: CASSAGTGIYEQYF. The CDR3 DNA reads TGTGCCAGCAGTGCCGGGACAGGGATTTACGAGCAGTACTTC.

The CDR3 reads CASSLFQNHNEQFF. CDR3 in DNA: TGTGCCAGCAGCTTATTCCAAAATCACAATGAGCAGTTCTTC. V usage is TRBV7-6 and J usage is TRBJ2-1; no clear D gene. In germline, CDR1 is SGHVS, CDR2 FNYEAQ. V was trimmed by 2 bases and J by 5 bases, leaving 10 bases between them. The CDR3 runs to 14 residues.

The chain employs TRBV7-9 and TRBJ2-1; TRBD1 agrees at 9 bases. Germline loops: CDR1 SEHNR, CDR2 FQNEAQ (reference sequence). This CDR3 contains 13 residues. Trimming took 6 bases from V and 6 from J; bases not matched to a gene: 3. The CDR3 reads CASRSTGGNEQFF. In nucleotides, the CDR3 is TGTGCCAGCAGGTCGACAGGGGGCAATGAGCAGTTCTTC.

V usage is TRBV20-1 and J usage is TRBJ2-1; D uncertain. This CDR3 has 11 residues. The V gene lost 5 bases and the J gene lost 4 bases, with 6 bases spanning the gap. Germline V gene data show CDR1 as DFQATT and CDR2 as SNEGSKA (reference sequence). The CDR3 region is CSAQPYNEQFF. The DNA for the CDR3 is TGCAGTGCTCAGCCTTACAATGAGCAGTTCTTC.

The rearrangement uses TRBV6-2 or TRBV6-3 and TRBJ2-5, with D hard to call. The CDR3 contains 14 residues. In germline, CDR1 is MNHEY, CDR2 SVGEGT. Trimming cost V 5 bases and J 2 bases, with 12 bases left between them. The CDR3 reads CASSTPDGQETQYF. DNA of the CDR3: TGTGCCAGCAGTACTCCCGACGGGCAAGAGACCCAGTACTTC.

The V gene is TRBV28, the J gene TRBJ2-6, with D uncertain. V was trimmed by 4 bases and J by 0 bases, leaving 10 bases between them. The CDR3 length is 16 residues. Looked up from germline, CDR1 is MDHEN and CDR2 is SYDVKM. The CDR3 DNA reads TGTGCCAGCAGTTCCGCGGATCTCTCTGGGGCCAACGTCCTGACTTTC. Translated, it gives CASSSADLSGANVLTF.

The chain links TRBV6-6 to TRBJ1-5, with unresolved D. CDR3 length: 13 amino acids. Trimming stripped 7 bases from V and 4 bases from J, with 11 bases between. Germline loops: CDR1 MNHNY, CDR2 SVGAGI (reference sequence). The CDR3 loop reads CASTPDWNQPQHF. In DNA, the CDR3 is TGTGCCAGCACCCCAGACTGGAATCAGCCCCAGCATTTT.

The V call is TRBV18, the J call TRBJ1-1; 9 nucleotides line up with TRBD1. Germline trimming cut 3 bases from V and 4 bases from J; bases unmatched to any gene: 6. This CDR3 is built from 15 residues. The germline CDR1 and CDR2 sequences are KGHSH and LQKENI. Here the CDR3 reads CASSPGTGSSTEAFF. The CDR3 region has the DNA TGTGCCAGCTCACCCGGGACAGGGAGCAGCACTGAAGCTTTCTTT.

The genes are TRBV28 and TRBJ2-3, with TRBD2 as a possible D gene (6 bases). The CDR3 is 17 amino acids. V was cut by 6 bases and J by 3 bases, with 22 bases left in between. Germline values: CDR1 MDHEN, CDR2 SYDVKM. DNA of the CDR3: TGTGCCAGCAGCCCCTTGCTTCTGGCGGGAATAACAGATACGCAGTATTTT. Translation: CASSPLLLAGITDTQYF.

This sequence joins TRBV4-1 and TRBJ2-1; possible D gene TRBD1, 5 bases. CDR1 and CDR2 from the germline V gene are MGHRA and YSYEKL. Trimming left V 1 base short and J 3 bases short, with 16 bases between. This CDR3 contains 17 residues. The CDR3 nucleotides are TGCGCCAGCAGCCAAGTTATCCCAAGGGGCCTCTACAATGAGCAGTTCTTC. It yields the protein CASSQVIPRGLYNEQFF.

The chain links TRBV4-1 to TRBJ2-1; D is unresolved. The CDR3 runs 16 residues. The germline V gene has CDR1 MGHRA and CDR2 YSYEKL. V lost 1 base to trimming and J lost 6 bases, with 16 bases between them. As DNA, the CDR3 is TGCGCCAGCAGCCAAGTAGTGGCAACCCAACTCAATGAGCAGTTCTTC. Translation gives CASSQVVATQLNEQFF.

This clone has only a few counts. The chain uses TRBV7-9 and TRBJ2-1, with 10 bases matching TRBD2. Per the germline V gene, CDR1 is SEHNR and CDR2 is FQNEAQ (reference sequence). V shed 2 bases and J 7 bases; nucleotides not matched to a gene: 8. The CDR3 is 16 amino acids. CDR3 sequence: CASSLHVAGGRNEQFF. DNA for the CDR3: TGTGCCAGCAGCTTACATGTAGCGGGAGGAAGGAATGAGCAGTTCTTC. The whole variable domain, remainder taken from reference TRBV7-9 and TRBJ2-1, is DTGVSQNPRHKITKRGQNVTFRCDPISEHNRLYWYRQTLGQGPEFLTYFQNEAQLEKSRLLSDRFSAERPKGSFSTLEIQRTEQGDSAMYLCASSLHVAGGRNEQFFGPGTRLTVL.

This rearrangement joins TRBV4-1 to TRBJ2-1; TRBD2 agrees at 9 bases. CDR1 is MGHRA, CDR2 YSYEKL, per germline. This CDR3 region has 16 residues. The junction had 8 bases not matched to a gene; V was cut back by 0 bases and J by 8 bases. This CDR3 is CASSQDRGGRVDEQFF. DNA for the CDR3: TGCGCCAGCAGCCAAGATAGGGGCGGGAGGGTGGATGAGCAGTTCTTC.

The rearrangement links TRBV2 to TRBJ2-5, with 7 bases lining up with TRBD1. The CDR3 extends over 15 amino acids. Trimming removed 6 bases from V and 1 base from J; junction bases left unmatched: 8. The germline gives CDR1 SNHLY, CDR2 FYNNEI. This chain's CDR3 is CASRETGSVQETQYF. CDR3 DNA: TGTGCCAGCAGGGAGACAGGGAGCGTCCAAGAGACCCAGTACTTC.

This chain joins TRBV30 and TRBJ2-2, with D uncertain. V gave up 2 bases and J gave up 8 bases, with 12 bases separating them. The germline gives CDR1 GTSNPN, CDR2 SVGIG (reference sequence). The CDR3 is 13 amino acids. The CDR3 nucleotides read TGTGCCTGGAGTCTGAATACGGATGGGGAGCTGTTTTTT. Encoded protein: CAWSLNTDGELFF.

This chain joins TRBV10-2 and TRBJ1-2, with a possible D match to TRBD1 (5 bases). Germline values: CDR1 WSHSY, CDR2 SAAADI. The ends were cut back, 4 bases at V and 8 bases at J, with 11 bases in the middle. CDR3 length: 12 residues. The CDR3 protein is CASSVRRDGYTF. CDR3 nucleotide sequence: TGCGCCAGCAGTGTGCGGAGGGACGGCTACACCTTC.

The CDR3: CASSPRTGQSGANVLTF. The CDR3 nucleotides read TGTGCCAGCAGCCCGAGGACGGGTCAATCTGGGGCCAACGTCCTGACTTTC. V gene TRBV11-3 combines with J gene TRBJ2-6; D is undetermined. V lost 5 bases and J 1 base, leaving 15 bases between the germline ends. The CDR3 contains 17 residues. Germline values: CDR1 SGHNT, CDR2 YENEEA.

CDR3 bases: TGTGCCAGCAGCGTAGTAGAGGACAGGGCCTATGGCTACACCTTC. It codes for CASSVVEDRAYGYTF. This chain uses TRBV9 with TRBJ1-2; 8 bases are shared with TRBD1. The germline gives CDR1 SGDLS, CDR2 YYNGEE. The CDR3 has 15 residues. V gave up 0 bases and J gave up 4 bases; unmatched junction bases: 5.

This chain connects TRBV6-5 to TRBJ1-3; a weak D match, TRBD1 (5 bases). Trimming removed 6 bases at V and 4 bases at J, with 16 bases between. The CDR3 is made up of 15 amino acids. Germline V gives CDR1 MNHEY, CDR2 SVGAGI. The CDR3 loop reads CASSLQVGEGNTIYF. The CDR3 DNA reads as TGTGCCAGCAGCCTACAAGTGGGGGAAGGAAACACCATATATTTT.

This chain uses TRBV6-2 or TRBV6-3 with TRBJ2-1, with unresolved D. Germline V lookup: CDR1 MNHEY, CDR2 SVGEGT. With 5 bases removed from V and 4 bases from J, the gap between germline ends came to 3 bases. The CDR3 spans 11 residues. The CDR3 region has the DNA TGTGCCAGCAGTAAGTACAATGAGCAGTTCTTC. This encodes CASSKYNEQFF.

The chain carries TRBV6-2 or TRBV6-3 and TRBJ1-2; D is unclear. There are 12 residues in the CDR3. The ends were cut back, 6 bases at V and 6 bases at J, with 11 bases in the middle. Germline V gene lookup returns CDR1 MNHEY and CDR2 SVGEGT. The CDR3 coding sequence is TGTGCCAGCAGCCACTCAGCGGATGGCTACACCTTC. Amino acids: CASSHSADGYTF.